This T cell receptor beta chain appears in the sequencing data of a study of blood T cell repertoires in COVID-19. Overall study: T cells, B-cell-depleted T cells, or PBMCs provided the cDNA or gDNA that served as material.

Germline V gene sequence: CDR1 MNHEY, CDR2 SVGEGT. V lost 0 bases and J lost 0; bases outside the gene matches: 10. There are 20 residues in the CDR3. Sequencing used immunoSEQ multiplex PCR; TCRdb keeps in-frame clones, though not all of them. The sample contains 490,000 or so clones, approximately 91% of which appear only once. Everyone who took part was roughly 18 to 89 years old, and they came from 20 to 25 US areas. Assignments of participants to cohorts depended upon their own reported clinical history. Recovered participants had two consecutive negative NP/OP PCR tests, healthcare professional clearance, or symptom resolution.

Specimen: PBMCs or T cells enriched from blood (not recorded which). The chain has TRBV6-2 or TRBV6-3 and TRBJ2-4, with 11 nucleotides matching TRBD2. The sequence derives from a woman aged 55-70 years who had recovered from COVID-19. The CDR3 DNA sequence: TGTGCCAGCAGTTACTCGACTCTGGGACTAGCGGTGCCAGCCAAAAACATTCAGTACTTC. This gives the protein CASSYSTLGLAVPAKNIQYF.